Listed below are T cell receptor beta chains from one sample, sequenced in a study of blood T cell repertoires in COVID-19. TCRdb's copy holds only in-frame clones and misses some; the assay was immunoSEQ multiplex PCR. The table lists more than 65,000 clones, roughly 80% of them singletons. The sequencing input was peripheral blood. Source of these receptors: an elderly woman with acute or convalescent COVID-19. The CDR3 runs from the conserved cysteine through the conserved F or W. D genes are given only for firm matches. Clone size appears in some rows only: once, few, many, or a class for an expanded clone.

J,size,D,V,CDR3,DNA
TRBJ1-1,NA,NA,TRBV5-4,CASSPLLPNTEAFF,TGTGCCAGCAGCCCCCTCCTCCCGAACACTGAAGCTTTCTTT
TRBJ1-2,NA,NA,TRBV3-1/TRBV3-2,CASSQEGRHGYTF,TGTGCCAGCAGCCAAGAGGGCCGCCATGGCTACACCTTC
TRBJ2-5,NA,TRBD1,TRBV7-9,CASSFGDRGEETQYF,TGTGCCAGCAGCTTTGGAGACAGGGGTGAGGAGACCCAGTACTTC
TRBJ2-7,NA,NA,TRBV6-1,CASSEGWQTYEQYF,TGTGCCAGCAGTGAAGGGTGGCAGACCTACGAGCAGTACTTC
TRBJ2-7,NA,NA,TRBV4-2,CASSHDYRQIDYEQYF,TGTGCCAGCAGCCACGATTACAGGCAAATCGACTACGAGCAGTACTTC
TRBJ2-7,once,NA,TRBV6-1,CASSEGWYNGYEQYF,TGTGCCAGCAGTGAAGGGTGGTACAACGGGTACGAGCAGTACTTC
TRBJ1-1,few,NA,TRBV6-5,CASRDNVNTEAFF,TGTGCCAGCAGGGACAACGTGAACACTGAAGCTTTCTTT
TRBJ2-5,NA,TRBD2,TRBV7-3,CASSLIAGAQETQYF,TGTGCCAGCAGCTTAATAGCGGGGGCCCAAGAGACCCAGTACTTC
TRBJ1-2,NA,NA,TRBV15,CATSRDVQGDYGYTF,TGTGCCACCAGCAGGGATGTCCAGGGTGACTATGGCTACACCTTC
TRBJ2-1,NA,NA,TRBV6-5,CASIPTGGRYNEQFF,TGTGCCAGCATCCCAACGGGGGGCCGGTACAATGAGCAGTTCTTC
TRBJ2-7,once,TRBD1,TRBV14,CASSQDLGQGAWEQYF,TGTGCCAGCAGCCAAGATTTGGGACAGGGGGCGTGGGAGCAGTACTTC
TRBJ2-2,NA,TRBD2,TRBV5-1,CASQTTSGGFAGELFF,TGCGCCAGCCAAACTACTAGCGGGGGGTTTGCCGGGGAGCTGTTTTTT
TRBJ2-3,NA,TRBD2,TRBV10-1,CASNRGTSGFTDTQYF,TGCGCCAGCAACCGAGGGACTAGCGGATTCACAGATACGCAGTATTTT
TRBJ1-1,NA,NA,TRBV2,CASSNDYDTEAFF,TGTGCCAGCAGTAACGACTATGACACTGAAGCTTTCTTT
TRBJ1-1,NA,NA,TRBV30,CAWDRNTEAFF,TGTGCCTGGGACAGGAACACTGAAGCTTTCTTT
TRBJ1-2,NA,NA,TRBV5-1,CASSLDPSSVGYTF,TGCGCCAGCAGCTTGGACCCTTCTTCGGTTGGCTACACCTTC
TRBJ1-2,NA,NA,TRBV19,CASSMSLQRYLYGYTF,TGTGCCAGTAGTATGTCCCTCCAGCGGTACCTCTATGGCTACACCTTC
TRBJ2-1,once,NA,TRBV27,CASSSPPSSYNEQFF,TGTGCCAGCAGTTCCCCTCCTAGCTCCTACAATGAGCAGTTCTTC
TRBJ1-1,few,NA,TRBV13,CASSLMEDSLVMGTEAFF,TGTGCCAGCAGCTTAATGGAGGACAGTTTAGTCATGGGCACTGAAGCTTTCTTT
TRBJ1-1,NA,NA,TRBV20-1,CSARETGSNTEAFF,TGCAGTGCTCGTGAAACAGGGTCGAACACTGAAGCTTTCTTT